A selection of T cell receptor beta chains follows, all from one sample in a study of T-cell memory formation after mild COVID-19. In TCRdb, the 5' RACE reads were re-called with MiXCR into one record per CDR3 protein. Of some 180,000 distinct CDR3 sequences listed, 10% to 15% are singletons. Material: PBMCs or a T cell subset sorted from them (not recorded which). Every receptor here comes from a man between 18 and 29 years old who had mild COVID-19 (a few samples of this study predate the infection). Cell type and time point are not known. The CDR3 runs from the conserved cysteine through the conserved F or W. Fields, in order: CDR3 DNA, CDR3 protein, clone size, CDR3 length, D gene, J gene, V gene. The D gene is left open where the match is weak. The size of a clone is reported for some rows only, either as once, few or many, or as a class for expanded clones.

TGTGCCATCAGACCGGGACAGGGAATCAATCAGCCCCAGCATTTT	CAIRPGQGINQPQHF	few	15	TRBD1	TRBJ1-5	TRBV10-3
TGTGCCAGCAGCTTGGTGGACAGGGTGGAAGAGACCCAGTACTTC	CASSLVDRVEETQYF	few	15	TRBD1	TRBJ2-5	TRBV5-6
TGTGCCAGCAGCTCCCTTGCGGCCCGGGCCAAGTACTTC	CASSSLAARAKYF	NA	13	NA	TRBJ2-7	TRBV11-2
TGTGCCAGCAGCCAGGGGGCCAAAAACATTCAGTACTTC	CASSQGAKNIQYF	NA	13	NA	TRBJ2-4	TRBV7-2
TGTGCCAGCAGCCCCAAGGCTCGCTATGGCTACACCTTC	CASSPKARYGYTF	NA	13	NA	TRBJ1-2	TRBV6-1
TGCGCCAGCGGCATGAGAGACAGCACTGAAGCTTTCTTT	CASGMRDSTEAFF	few	13	NA	TRBJ1-1	TRBV5-1
TGTGCCAGCAGGACCGTCGGGGACACCGGGGAGCTGTTTTTT	CASRTVGDTGELFF	NA	14	NA	TRBJ2-2	TRBV6-6
TGCAGCGCGAAGACAGGGGGACGTACTGAAGCTTTCTTT	CSAKTGGRTEAFF	NA	13	TRBD1	TRBJ1-1	TRBV29-1
TGCGCCAGCAGTGAGTTTTCCTTATACACTGAAGCTTTCTTT	CASSEFSLYTEAFF	NA	14	NA	TRBJ1-1	TRBV10-1
TGTGCCAGCAGGACAGGGTTGAAGACCCAGTACTTC	CASRTGLKTQYF	few	12	TRBD1	TRBJ2-5	TRBV6-2/TRBV6-3
TGTGCCAGCAGTTTCTCGGGTCCCCCTGATGGCTACACCTTC	CASSFSGPPDGYTF	NA	14	NA	TRBJ1-2	TRBV6-5
TGCGCCAGCAGCCGGGTTTCGGATACCGGGGAGCTGTTTTTT	CASSRVSDTGELFF	few	14	NA	TRBJ2-2	TRBV5-1
TGTGCCAGCAGCGAAGGGACTAGCAAAGAGACCCAGTACTTC	CASSEGTSKETQYF	NA	14	TRBD2	TRBJ2-5	TRBV7-9
TGTGCCAGCAGACCCACAGGACAGGCGGGATTAAGGAATGAGCAGTTCTTC	CASRPTGQAGLRNEQFF	NA	17	NA	TRBJ2-1	TRBV6-5
TGCGCCAGCAGCTTGGGCTTTATGGGCATGAAGCGTGGCTACACCTTC	CASSLGFMGMKRGYTF	few	16	NA	TRBJ1-2	TRBV5-1
TGTGCCAGCAGCTCACGTGTAGCCAAAAACATTCAGTACTTC	CASSSRVAKNIQYF	many	14	NA	TRBJ2-4	TRBV7-2
TGCGCCAGCACCCAAACGGGCACGTACCAGGAGGGCTACACCTTC	CASTQTGTYQEGYTF	few	15	NA	TRBJ1-2	TRBV5-1
TGTGCCAGCAGCTTACGGATAGACAATGAGCAGTTCTTC	CASSLRIDNEQFF	NA	13	NA	TRBJ2-1	TRBV7-2
TGTGCCAGCACCGTCTTACTTCCTGCAAACAATGAGCAGTTCTTC	CASTVLLPANNEQFF	many	15	NA	TRBJ2-1	TRBV7-9
TGTGCCAGCAGAGAGGGTGGGGCAGAAGCTTTCTTT	CASREGGAEAFF	NA	12	NA	TRBJ1-1	TRBV2
TGCAGTGCTGAGCAGACAGGTTCCGAGCAGTACTTC	CSAEQTGSEQYF	many	12	NA	TRBJ2-7	TRBV20-1
TGTGCCAGCAGCTTAGTTACTACCCCTGGCTACACCTTC	CASSLVTTPGYTF	NA	13	NA	TRBJ1-2	TRBV11-2
TGTGCCAGCAGCCAAGACTGGGCAGGGGGGCAGCCCCAGCATTTT	CASSQDWAGGQPQHF	few	15	TRBD1	TRBJ1-5	TRBV3-1
TGTGCCAGCAACCGGGGATCATTTGTAGGTCCGGGCTACAATGAGCAGTTCTTC	CASNRGSFVGPGYNEQFF	NA	18	NA	TRBJ2-1	TRBV9
TGCGCCAGCAGCTCGGACAGTCGTTGGTATGGCTACACCTTC	CASSSDSRWYGYTF	many	14	NA	TRBJ1-2	TRBV5-1
TGCGCCAGCAGCTCTCTAGCGGGGGGCGGCGATACGCAGTATTTT	CASSSLAGGGDTQYF	NA	15	TRBD2	TRBJ2-3	TRBV5-1
TGTGCCAGCAGCCAAGCGACGGGTTTCGCAGATACGCAGTATTTT	CASSQATGFADTQYF	NA	15	NA	TRBJ2-3	TRBV3-1
TGTGCCAGCAGTGTAAACACTGAAGCTTTCTTT	CASSVNTEAFF	few	11	NA	TRBJ1-1	TRBV2
TGTGCCAGCAGTGTCTCACGGGGGAATCAGCCCCAGCATTTT	CASSVSRGNQPQHF	few	14	NA	TRBJ1-5	TRBV2